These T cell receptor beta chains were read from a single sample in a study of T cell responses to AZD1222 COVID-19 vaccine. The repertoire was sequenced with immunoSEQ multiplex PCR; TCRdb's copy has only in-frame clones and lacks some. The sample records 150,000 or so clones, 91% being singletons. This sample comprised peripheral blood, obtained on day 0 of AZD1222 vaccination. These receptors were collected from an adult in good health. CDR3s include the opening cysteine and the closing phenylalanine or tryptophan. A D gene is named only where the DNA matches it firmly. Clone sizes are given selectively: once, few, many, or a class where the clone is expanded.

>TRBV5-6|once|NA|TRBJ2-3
TGTGCCAGCAGAGTGCGTGGGGTGAGGACAGATACGCAGTATTTT
CASRVRGVRTDTQYF
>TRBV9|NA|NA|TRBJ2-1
TGTGCCAGCAGCGCCATGGGGTTACAGGGTGAGCAGTTCTTC
CASSAMGLQGEQFF
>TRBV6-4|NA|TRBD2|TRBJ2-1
TGTGCCAGCAGTGAGGGACTAGCGGGAGCCAATGAGCAGTTCTTC
CASSEGLAGANEQFF
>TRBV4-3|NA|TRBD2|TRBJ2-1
TGCGCCAGCAGCCAGGAACCCCCTAGCGGGGGGGTTGGTGAGCAGTTCTTC
CASSQEPPSGGVGEQFF
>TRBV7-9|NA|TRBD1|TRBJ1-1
TGTGCCAGCAGCGATAATTACAGGGGAGACACTGAAGCTTTCTTT
CASSDNYRGDTEAFF
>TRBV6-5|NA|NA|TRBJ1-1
TGTGCCAGCAGTTACTCGATATGGGGACTCACTGAAGCTTTCTTT
CASSYSIWGLTEAFF
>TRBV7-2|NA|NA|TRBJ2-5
TGTGCCAGCAGTGATTCAGGAGAGACCCAGTACTTC
CASSDSGETQYF
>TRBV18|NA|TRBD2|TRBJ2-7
TGTGCCAGCTCACCCGAAAGCGGGAGGGCCTCCTACGAGCAGTACTTC
CASSPESGRASYEQYF
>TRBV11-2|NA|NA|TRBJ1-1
TGTGCCAGCAGCTTAGCGGGAGGGACGGGCGCTTTCTTT
CASSLAGGTGAFF
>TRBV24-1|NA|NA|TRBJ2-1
TGTGCCACCAGTCGGGCAGTTTACAATGAGCAGTTCTTC
CATSRAVYNEQFF
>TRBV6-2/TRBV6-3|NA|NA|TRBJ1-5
TGTGCCAGCAGTTTTGGTGGCAATCAGCCCCAGCATTTT
CASSFGGNQPQHF
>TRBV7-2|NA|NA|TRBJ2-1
TGTGCCAGCAGCCTAATGCTTTACAATGAGCAGTTCTTC
CASSLMLYNEQFF
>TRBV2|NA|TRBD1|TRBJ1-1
TGTGCCAGCAGTAAGGGACAGGGAGAGAACACTGAAGCTTTCTTT
CASSKGQGENTEAFF
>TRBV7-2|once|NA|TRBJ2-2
TGTGCCAGCAGCTTGGAGGGGTTCTCCGGGGAGCTGTTTTTT
CASSLEGFSGELFF